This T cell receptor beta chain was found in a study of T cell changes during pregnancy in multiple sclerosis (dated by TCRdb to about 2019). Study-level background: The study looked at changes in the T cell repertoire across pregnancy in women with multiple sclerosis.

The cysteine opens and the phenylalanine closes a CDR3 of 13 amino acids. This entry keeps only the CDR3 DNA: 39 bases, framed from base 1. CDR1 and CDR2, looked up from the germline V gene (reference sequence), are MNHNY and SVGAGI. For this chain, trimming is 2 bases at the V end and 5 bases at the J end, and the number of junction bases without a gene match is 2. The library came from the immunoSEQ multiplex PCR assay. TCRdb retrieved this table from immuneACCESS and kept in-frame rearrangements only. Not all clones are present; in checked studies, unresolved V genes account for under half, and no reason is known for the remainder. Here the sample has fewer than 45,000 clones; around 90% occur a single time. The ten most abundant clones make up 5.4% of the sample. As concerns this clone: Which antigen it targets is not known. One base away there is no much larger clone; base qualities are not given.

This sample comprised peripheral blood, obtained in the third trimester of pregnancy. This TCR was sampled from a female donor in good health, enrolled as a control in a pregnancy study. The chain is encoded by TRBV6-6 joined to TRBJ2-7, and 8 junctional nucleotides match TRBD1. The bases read TGTGCCAGCAGTTACGGACAGGGCCACGAGCAGTACTTC. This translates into CASSYGQGHEQYF.